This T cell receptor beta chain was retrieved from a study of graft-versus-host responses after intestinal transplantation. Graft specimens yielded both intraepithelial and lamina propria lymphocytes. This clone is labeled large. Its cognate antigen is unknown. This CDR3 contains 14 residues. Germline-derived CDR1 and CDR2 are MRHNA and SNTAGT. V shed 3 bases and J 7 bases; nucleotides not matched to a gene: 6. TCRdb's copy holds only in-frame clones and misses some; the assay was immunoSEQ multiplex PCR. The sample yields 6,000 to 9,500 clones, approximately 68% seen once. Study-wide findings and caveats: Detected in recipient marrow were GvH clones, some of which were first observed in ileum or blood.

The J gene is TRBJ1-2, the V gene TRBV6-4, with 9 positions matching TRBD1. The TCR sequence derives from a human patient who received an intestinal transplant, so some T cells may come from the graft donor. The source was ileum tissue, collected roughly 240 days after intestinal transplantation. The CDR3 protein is CASSEQQGASGYTF. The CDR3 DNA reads TGTGCCAGCAGTGAGCAACAGGGGGCGAGTGGCTACACCTTC.